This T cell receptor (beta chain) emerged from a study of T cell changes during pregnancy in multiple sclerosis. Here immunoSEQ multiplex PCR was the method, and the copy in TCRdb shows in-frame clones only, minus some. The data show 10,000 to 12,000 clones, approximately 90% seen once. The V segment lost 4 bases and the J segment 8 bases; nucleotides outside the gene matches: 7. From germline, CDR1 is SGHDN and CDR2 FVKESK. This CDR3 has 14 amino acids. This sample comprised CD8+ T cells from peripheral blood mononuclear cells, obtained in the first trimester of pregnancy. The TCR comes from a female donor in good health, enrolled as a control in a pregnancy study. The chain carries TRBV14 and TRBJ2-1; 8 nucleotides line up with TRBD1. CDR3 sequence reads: CASSLTGGFDEQFF. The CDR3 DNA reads TGTGCCAGCAGCCTTACAGGGGGGTTTGATGAGCAGTTCTTC. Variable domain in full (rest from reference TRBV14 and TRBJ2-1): EAGVTQFPSHSVIEKGQTVTLRCDPISGHDNLYWYRRVMGKEIKFLLHFVKESKQDESGMPNNRFLAERTGGTYSTLKVQPAELEDSGVYFCASSLTGGFDEQFFGPGTRLTVL.